One and the same sample provided the 9 T cell receptor beta chains below, sequenced in a study of T cell changes during pregnancy in multiple sclerosis (dated by TCRdb to between 2018 and 2020). Library construction relied on the immunoSEQ multiplex PCR assay. The table comes from immuneACCESS by way of TCRdb, which keeps in-frame sequences with V and J called. Part of the clones is missing from these tables; in studies checked, under half for an unresolved V gene and the rest for unknown reasons. This sample comprises 35,000 to 40,000 clones, about 92% of them detected only once. Almost 5.5% of the sample goes to the ten largest clones. Material: peripheral blood, obtained in the third trimester of pregnancy. The receptor set was obtained from a female donor in good health, enrolled as a control in a pregnancy study.

V usage is TRBV27 and J usage is TRBJ1-1; 7 bases line up with TRBD1. CDR1 MNHEY and CDR2 SMNVEV come from the germline V gene (reference sequence). The J segment lost 3 bases and the V segment lost 2 bases, leaving 6 bases of the junction unmatched. This CDR3 contains 15 residues. This CDR3 is CASSLRGLLDTEAFF. CDR3 in DNA: TGTGCCAGCAGTTTAAGGGGGCTTCTTGACACTGAAGCTTTCTTT.

The rearrangement uses TRBV6-5 and TRBJ2-5; a weak D match, TRBD1 (6 bases). The CDR3 contains 13 residues. Looked up from germline, CDR1 is MNHEY and CDR2 is SVGAGI. Deletions cut 4 bases from V and 0 bases from J, with 6 bases between. The CDR3 loop reads CASSWTDQETQYF. As DNA, the CDR3 is TGTGCCAGCAGTTGGACAGACCAAGAGACCCAGTACTTC.

This chain uses TRBV11-2 with TRBJ2-5; tentatively, D is TRBD1 (6 bases). The V gene's germline CDR1 is SGHAT and CDR2 FQNNGV. The CDR3 loop spans 15 amino acids. Trimming pared 4 bases from V and 5 bases from J, leaving 17 bases between. CDR3 nucleotide sequence: TGTGCCAGCAGCTCAGGGATACAGGGTGGGGAGACCCAGTACTTC. It encodes CASSSGIQGGETQYF.

The J gene is TRBJ1-2, the V gene TRBV27; D call uncertain. Germline V lookup: CDR1 MNHEY, CDR2 SMNVEV (reference sequence). The CDR3 spans 14 residues. V lost 6 bases and J lost 7, with 18 bases in between. CDR3 in amino acids: CASRISSAPGGYTF. The CDR3 DNA sequence: TGTGCCAGCAGAATTTCATCGGCCCCGGGTGGCTACACCTTC.

This chain uses TRBV5-5 with TRBJ1-1; no reliable D call. The germline gives CDR1 SGHKS, CDR2 YYEKEE (reference sequence). The CDR3 spans 12 residues. V dropped 8 bases and J dropped 7 bases, with 15 bases sitting between them. The CDR3 bases are TGTGCCAGTCACAGTACAGCCCTTGAAGCTTTCTTT. It yields the protein CASHSTALEAFF.

J is TRBJ1-2 and V is TRBV15; a weak D match, TRBD1 (5 bases). CDR1 is LNHNV and CDR2 is YYDKDF in the germline V gene (reference sequence). Trimming left V 0 bases short and J 3 bases short, with 11 bases between. The length of the CDR3 is 15 residues. The CDR3 DNA reads TGTGCCACCAGCAGAGATCCGCAGGGTTACTATGGCTACACCTTC. Protein product: CATSRDPQGYYGYTF.

This chain links TRBV4-3 with TRBJ2-6, with no clear D. V was cut by 0 bases and J by 0 bases, with 9 bases left in between. The germline CDR1 and CDR2 sequences are LGHNA and YSLEER. The CDR3 has 17 amino acids. DNA for the CDR3: TGCGCCAGCAGCCAAGAGGGCGAAGCCTCTGGGGCCAACGTCCTGACTTTC. Its protein product is CASSQEGEASGANVLTF.

The chain is built from TRBV10-3 and TRBJ2-7; 9 bases are shared with TRBD2. Germline lookup yields CDR1 ENHRY and CDR2 SYGVKD. The CDR3 contains 14 residues. The V segment lost 8 bases and the J segment 2 bases; nucleotides outside the gene matches: 7. The CDR3: CAIQASGNAYEQYF. Here the CDR3 DNA reads TGTGCCATCCAGGCTAGCGGGAACGCCTACGAGCAGTACTTC.

This chain connects TRBV9 to TRBJ1-1, with no clear D. Between the trimmed V and J ends, which lost 4 bases and 7 bases, there was a span of 20 bases. Germline V gives CDR1 SGDLS, CDR2 YYNGEE. The CDR3 has 15 residues. The CDR3 reads CASSHTSSGGGEAFF. The DNA for the CDR3 is TGTGCCAGCAGCCATACGTCGTCAGGTGGTGGTGAAGCTTTCTTT. The complete variable domain, with remaining parts taken from reference TRBV9 and TRBJ1-1, reads DSGVTQTPKHLITATGQRVTLRCSPRSGDLSVYWYQQSLDQGLQFLIQYYNGEERAKGNILERFSAQQFPDLHSELNLSSLELGDSALYFCASSHTSSGGGEAFFGQGTRLTVV.